The 26 T cell receptor beta chains in this list originate from one sample, sequenced in a study of glioma-infiltrating T cells. The iRepertoire nested amplicon-rescue multiplex PCR amplified TCR alpha and beta CDR3s from RNA. MiXCR was run by TCRdb on the multiplex PCR reads, yielding one entry per CDR3 protein. The sample carries tens of thousands of distinct CDR3 sequences, 20% to 25% recorded once. What was sequenced was glioma tissue, nonneoplastic brain tissue, or PBMCs (not recorded which). Receptors originate from a human donor with low-grade glioma or glioblastoma, undergoing nonglioma brain surgery, or in good health (not recorded which).

This clonotype has only a few counts. This chain links TRBV2 with TRBJ2-3; 9 bases line up with TRBD2. The CDR3 totals 14 residues. The V and J ends lost 8 bases and 1 base, in that order; junction bases with no gene match: 4. The germline gives CDR1 SNHLY, CDR2 FYNNEI. In nucleotides, the CDR3 is TGTGCCAGCCTACAGCGGGGGGGCACAGATACGCAGTATTTT. Its translation: CASLQRGGTDTQYF.

This clonotype has ten or more counts. The rearrangement joins TRBV3-1 to TRBJ2-3; D is unclear. Germline loops: CDR1 LGHDT, CDR2 YNNKEL (reference sequence). The CDR3 extends over 15 amino acids. The V gene lost 1 base and the J gene lost 2 bases, with 10 bases spanning the gap. Here the CDR3 DNA reads TGTGCCAGCAGCCAAGCGCTTGGCACCACAGATACGCAGTATTTT. Translation gives CASSQALGTTDTQYF.

This clonotype was seen repeatedly, ten times or more. This rearrangement joins TRBV7-9 to TRBJ1-1; D is unclear. Trimming took 9 bases from V and 1 from J, leaving 9 bases between them. Germline V gives CDR1 SEHNR, CDR2 FQNEAQ (reference sequence). The CDR3 runs to 12 residues. This CDR3 is CARSPANTEAFF. CDR3 coding DNA: TGTGCCAGGAGTCCAGCGAACACTGAAGCTTTCTTT.

This rearrangement joins TRBV12-3 or TRBV12-4 to TRBJ2-3; 10 bases fit TRBD2. V gave up 5 bases and J gave up 5 bases; unmatched junction bases: 7. This CDR3 region has 15 residues. This CDR3 is CASSLSGGAQDTQYF. CDR3 in DNA: TGTGCCAGCAGTCTCAGCGGGGGGGCCCAAGATACGCAGTATTTT.

By proportion, this clonotype is medium-sized. V and J are TRBV27 and TRBJ2-3; D not resolved. This CDR3 comprises 13 residues. The V end was cut by 2 bases, the J end by 2 bases, with 5 bases between. Germline CDR1 reads MNHEY; CDR2 reads SMNVEV (reference sequence). The CDR3 loop is CASSLLHTDTQYF. The CDR3 region has the DNA TGTGCCAGCAGTTTACTCCACACAGATACGCAGTATTTT.

This clonotype was detected ten times or more. This sequence joins TRBV7-9 and TRBJ2-3; unclear D gene. CDR1 SEHNR and CDR2 FQNEAQ come from the germline V gene (reference sequence). This CDR3 has 12 amino acids. Trimming left V 8 bases short and J 5 bases short, with 11 bases between. The CDR3 DNA follows: TGTGCCAGCGTCTGGACGGGAGATACGCAGTATTTT. Translation gives CASVWTGDTQYF.

Ten or more counts support this clonotype. The chain has TRBV6-1 and TRBJ1-5, with D possibly being TRBD1 (5 bases). V shed 3 bases and J shed 5 bases, with 11 bases lying between them. The germline V gene has CDR1 MNHNS and CDR2 SASEGT. The CDR3 runs to 14 residues. CDR3 amino acids: CASSEDNGYQPQHF. CDR3 in DNA: TGTGCCAGCAGTGAGGACAATGGATATCAGCCCCAGCATTTT.

The chain is built from TRBV18 and TRBJ2-7; D ambiguous. V lost 0 bases, J lost 3 bases, and 9 bases lay in between. The CDR3 has 14 amino acids. The germline V gene has CDR1 KGHSH and CDR2 LQKENI. Here the CDR3 reads CASSPPPGSYEQYF. For the CDR3, the DNA is TGTGCCAGCTCACCACCGCCAGGTAGCTACGAGCAGTACTTC. The complete variable domain, with remaining parts taken from reference TRBV18 and TRBJ2-7, reads NAGVMQNPRHLVRRRGQEARLRCSPMKGHSHVYWYRQLPEEGLKFMVYLQKENIIDESGMPKERFSAEFPKEGPSILRIQQVVRGDSAAYFCASSPPPGSYEQYFGPGTRLTVT.

As concerns this clonotype: A much more abundant neighbour one base away suggests this may be a read error. The chain links TRBV5-1 to TRBJ2-7; D is ambiguous. The germline V gene has CDR1 SGHRS and CDR2 YFSETQ. The CDR3 loop spans 13 amino acids. This CDR3 is CASSLSQSYEQCF. CDR3 nucleotide sequence: TGCGCCAGCAGCTTGTCCCAATCCTACGAGCAGTGCTTC.

This clonotype was observed at least ten times. V and J are TRBV24-1 and TRBJ2-1; 10 nucleotides line up with TRBD2. Germline-derived CDR1 and CDR2 are KGHDR and SFDVKD. The CDR3 covers 15 residues. J was trimmed by 2 bases and V by 3 bases; bases with no gene match: 0. This CDR3 is CATSDSGRAYNEQFF. The CDR3, as DNA: TGTGCCACCAGTGATAGCGGGAGGGCCTACAATGAGCAGTTCTTC.

Concerning this clonotype: A much larger clone differs from this one at a single base, so this may be a read error. The genes are TRBV3-1 and TRBJ1-1; no clear D. In germline, CDR1 is LGHDT, CDR2 YNNKEL (reference sequence). The CDR3 runs 17 residues. The CDR3 coding sequence is TGTGCCAGCAGCCAAGATGGTGGCTGGAGAGTGAACAATGAAGCTTTCTTT. Its protein is CASSQDGGWRVNNEAFF. Variable domain in full (rest from reference TRBV3-1 and TRBJ1-1): DTAVSQTPKYLVTQMGNDKSIKCEQNLGHDTMYWYKQDSKKFLKIMFSYNNKELIINETVPNRFSPKSPDKAHLNLHINSLELGDSAVYFCASSQDGGWRVNNEAFFGQGTRLTVV.

As regards this clonotype: A much larger clone lies a single base off, so this may be a read error. The chain uses TRBV7-2 and TRBJ2-5; D may correspond to TRBD1 or TRBD2 (6 bases each). Trimming took 3 bases from V and 2 from J, leaving 19 bases between them. This CDR3 is 17 amino acids long. Germline CDR1 is SGHTA and CDR2 is FQGNSA. In nucleotides, the CDR3 is TGTGCCAGCAGCTTGATGTCGGGGGCCATCAAGCAAGAGACCCAGTACTTC. This encodes CASSLMSGAIKQETQYF.

The chain is built from TRBV5-4 and TRBJ1-3; no firm D call. Trimming pared 2 bases from V and 1 base from J, leaving 19 bases between. Germline V gene lookup returns CDR1 SGHNT and CDR2 YYREEE (reference sequence). The CDR3 totals 18 residues. In nucleotides, the CDR3 is TGTGCCAGCAGCTTTAGCCCCCGCACATTGGGATCTGGAAACACCATATATTTT. Protein: CASSFSPRTLGSGNTIYF.

A note on this clonotype: A much larger clone differs from this one at a single base, so this may be a read error. The chain carries TRBV19 and TRBJ2-1; D remains ambiguous. CDR1 is LNHDA and CDR2 is SQIVND in the germline V gene (reference sequence). The CDR3 length is 13 residues. V was shortened by 6 bases and J by 6 bases, with 12 bases between the two germline ends. CDR3 coding DNA: TGTGCCAGTAGACCCACTGGCAGCAATGAGCAGTTCTTC. It specifies CASRPTGSNEQFF.

The sample holds many counts of this clonotype. The rearrangement uses TRBV25-1 and TRBJ1-5; TRBD1 matches 12 bases. Germline lookup yields CDR1 MGHDK and CDR2 SYGVNS. V trimming: 6 bases; J trimming: 6 bases; junction bases outside the gene matches: 0. The CDR3 runs 13 residues. For the CDR3, the DNA is TGTGCCAGCAGGGGACAGGGGGCTCAGCCCCAGCATTTT. Amino acid sequence: CASRGQGAQPQHF.

The rearrangement links TRBV29-1 to TRBJ2-1, with D tentatively TRBD1 or TRBD2 (6 bases each). The CDR3 is made up of 14 amino acids. Trimming cost V 6 bases and J 8 bases, with 20 bases left between them. Germline assignment: CDR1 SQVTM and CDR2 ANQGSEA. CDR3 sequence (DNA): TGCAGCGTGGGACGGGGGCAAAGTGGACATGAGCAGTTCTTC. Translating gives CSVGRGQSGHEQFF.

In its sample, this clonotype was seen once. This may be a read error: a much more frequent sequence differs by one nucleotide. This sequence joins TRBV5-4 and TRBJ2-1, with 8 bases aligning to TRBD1. The ends lost 1 base at V and 10 bases at J; junction bases unmatched: 1. The CDR3 runs 12 residues. In germline, CDR1 is SGHNT, CDR2 YYREEE (reference sequence). The CDR3 is CASSLSGGEQFF. For the CDR3, the DNA is TGTGCCAGCAGCTTGTCAGGGGGCGAGCAGTTCTTC.

This clonotype was counted ten times or more. The genes are TRBV24-1 and TRBJ2-3; 9 bases match TRBD2. The CDR3 extends over 16 amino acids. V lost 2 bases to trimming and J lost 1 base; unmatched junction nucleotides: 3. Looked up from germline, CDR1 is KGHDR and CDR2 is SFDVKD. CDR3 bases: TGTGCCACCAGTGATTGGGCTAGCGGGGGCACAGATACGCAGTATTTT. Its translation: CATSDWASGGTDTQYF.

At least ten counts were recorded for this clonotype. The gene calls are TRBV4-1 and TRBJ1-2, with D unresolved. Germline CDR1 MGHRA, CDR2 YSYEKL. The length of the CDR3 is 15 residues. V was cut by 1 base and J by 2 bases, with 11 bases left in between. Here the CDR3 reads CASSQGPGRNYGYTF. CDR3 DNA sequence: TGCGCCAGCAGCCAAGGGCCTGGCAGAAACTATGGCTACACCTTC.

This clonotype has only a few counts. The chain couples TRBV2 to TRBJ1-1, with unresolved D. Germline values: CDR1 SNHLY, CDR2 FYNNEI. This CDR3 comprises 14 residues. Trimming took off 3 bases at V and 2 bases at J, with 10 bases between the two ends. The CDR3 DNA follows: TGTGCCAGCAGTGAGGCCCAGAGCAACACTGAAGCTTTCTTT. This sequence encodes CASSEAQSNTEAFF.

This clonotype was seen repeatedly, ten times or more. V gene TRBV4-2 combines with J gene TRBJ2-3; unclear D gene. Germline CDR1 LGHNA, CDR2 YNFKEQ. V was pared by 4 bases and J by 5 bases, with 7 bases between. The CDR3 runs 12 residues. The chain's CDR3 is CASSPHLDTQYF. CDR3 in DNA: TGTGCCAGCAGCCCTCACCTAGATACGCAGTATTTT.

This clonotype was recorded at least ten times. As DNA, the CDR3 is TGTGCCAGTAGTCACGGACAGGAGGGGACTGAAGCTTTCTTT. Translating gives CASSHGQEGTEAFF. The V gene is TRBV19, the J gene TRBJ1-1, with 7 bases aligning to TRBD1. The CDR3 loop spans 14 amino acids. V gave up 5 bases and J gave up 5 bases; unmatched junction bases: 8. Germline V gene lookup returns CDR1 LNHDA and CDR2 SQIVND (reference sequence). Together with reference TRBV19 and TRBJ1-1, the CDR3 gives the full variable domain: DGGITQSPKYLFRKEGQNVTLSCEQNLNHDAMYWYRQDPGQGLRLIYYSQIVNDFQKGDIAEGYSVSREKKESFPLTVTSAQKNPTAFYLCASSHGQEGTEAFFGQGTRLTVV.

Many counts were recorded for this clonotype. The gene calls are TRBV6-5 and TRBJ1-2, with D perhaps matching TRBD1 (6 bases). Trimming stripped 2 bases from V and 6 bases from J, with 19 bases between. The CDR3 runs to 16 residues. CDR1 and CDR2 from the germline V gene are MNHEY and SVGAGI. CDR3 amino acids: CASSYTPWGGRNGYTF. CDR3 bases: TGTGCCAGCAGTTACACCCCCTGGGGGGGCAGGAATGGCTACACCTTC.

This clonotype qualifies as medium-sized. The V and J genes are TRBV28 and TRBJ1-5; possible D gene TRBD1, 6 bases. Trimming stripped 1 base from V and 2 bases from J, with 15 bases between. The CDR3 totals 17 residues. Germline-derived CDR1 and CDR2 are MDHEN and SYDVKM. The chain's CDR3 is CASSLLQGGNRNQPQHF. The DNA of the CDR3 is TGTGCCAGCAGTTTATTACAGGGTGGAAATCGCAATCAGCCCCAGCATTTT.

Of note for this clonotype: One base away lies a much larger clone, so this may be a sequencing read error. The V call is TRBV18, the J call TRBJ2-7; 7 positions agree with TRBD2. CDR1 is KGHSH, CDR2 LQKENI, per germline. The CDR3 is 17 residues long. V shed 2 bases and J 7 bases; nucleotides not matched to a gene: 17. CDR3 nucleotide sequence: TGTGCCAGCTCACCAGTTTTCGTCTCTAGCGGCCACAATGAGCAGTACTTC. This gives the protein CASSPVFVSSGHNEQYF.

This clonotype was seen a handful of times. This chain uses TRBV11-2 with TRBJ1-1; TRBD1 is a possible D gene (6 bases). V was shortened by 4 bases and J by 2 bases, with 11 bases between the two germline ends. The germline V gene encodes CDR1 SGHAT and CDR2 FQNNGV. This CDR3 comprises 14 residues. CDR3 in DNA: TGTGCCAGCAGCTCGGACAGAAGTAACACTGAAGCTTTCTTT. The encoded protein is CASSSDRSNTEAFF.